Each of the 8 T cell receptor beta chains below was sequenced from the same sample in a study of shared clonotypes between healthy human individuals. Data came from immunoSEQ multiplex PCR; TCRdb stores just in-frame clones and leaves some out. Of hundreds of thousands of clones in the sample, 96% were seen once. The naive CD8 fraction comprised CD45RO-negative cells positively selected for CCR7 and excluded terminally differentiated effector memory CD45RA+ cells. Material for sequencing was naive CD8+ T cells sorted from blood. The source of these receptors is a young woman in good health.

The chain uses TRBV14 and TRBJ2-5; D might be TRBD1 or TRBD2, each matching 6 bases. CDR1 is SGHDN, CDR2 FVKESK, per germline. The germline V and J ends were trimmed by 4 bases and 5 bases, with 23 bases remaining between them. CDR3 size: 17 residues. The CDR3 here is CASSPLAGGAPLETQYF. CDR3 nucleotide sequence: TGTGCCAGCAGCCCTTTGGCCGGGGGCGCCCCCCTCGAGACCCAGTACTTC.

The chain is built from TRBV21-1 and TRBJ1-3. TRBV21-1 corresponds to a pseudogene. There are 18 residues in the CDR3. CDR3 amino acids: CASSRRAARNRSGNTIYF. The CDR3 region has the DNA TGTGCCAGCAGCCGACGGGCCGCCCGGAACCGATCTGGAAACACCATATATTTT.

The gene calls are TRBV11-2 and TRBJ1-1; D might be TRBD1 (5 bases). V was shortened by 5 bases and J by 5 bases, with 15 bases between the two germline ends. The CDR3 covers 14 residues. In germline, CDR1 is SGHAT, CDR2 FQNNGV. The CDR3: CASSQWTGGTEAFF. CDR3 DNA: TGTGCCAGCAGCCAATGGACGGGGGGAACTGAAGCTTTCTTT.

CDR3 sequence (DNA): TGTGCCTGGAGTGTAACCGGGGGGGCTGAAGCTTTCTTT. This sequence encodes CAWSVTGGAEAFF. The J gene is TRBJ1-1, the V gene TRBV30; weak D call: TRBD1 (5 bases). The CDR3 loop spans 13 amino acids. V dropped 0 bases and J dropped 6 bases, with 11 bases sitting between them. Looked up from germline, CDR1 is GTSNPN and CDR2 is SVGIG (reference sequence).

A word on this clone: The same CDR3 arises from other DNA sequences in this sample as well. The CDR3 DNA reads as TGTGCCAGCAGCGTAGGCGGAGGGGCAACTAATGAAAAACTGTTTTTT. Protein sequence: CASSVGGGATNEKLFF. This chain connects TRBV9 to TRBJ1-4; possibly TRBD1 for D (5 bases). V was shortened by 0 bases and J by 0 bases, with 9 bases between the two germline ends. CDR1 and CDR2 (germline): SGDLS, YYNGEE. The CDR3 extends over 16 amino acids.

J is TRBJ2-1 and V is TRBV14; 10 positions agree with TRBD2. Germline loops: CDR1 SGHDN, CDR2 FVKESK. The CDR3 runs 16 residues. V lost 4 bases to trimming and J lost 3 bases; unmatched junction nucleotides: 6. The CDR3 protein is CASSPKLAGNYNEQFF. Here the CDR3 DNA reads TGTGCCAGCAGCCCAAAACTAGCGGGAAACTACAATGAGCAGTTCTTC.

V and J are TRBV28 and TRBJ2-4; no reliable D call. Per the germline V gene, CDR1 is MDHEN and CDR2 is SYDVKM. CDR3 size: 15 residues. Trimming removed 2 bases from V and 3 bases from J, with 11 bases in between. The CDR3 loop is CASSLDSWVKNIQYF. The CDR3 coding sequence is TGTGCCAGCAGTTTAGATTCCTGGGTCAAAAACATTCAGTACTTC. Complete variable domain (other parts from reference TRBV28 and TRBJ2-4): DVKVTQSSRYLVKRTGEKVFLECVQDMDHENMFWYRQDPGLGLRLIYFSYDVKMKEKGDIPEGYSVSREKKERFSLILESASTNQTSMYLCASSLDSWVKNIQYFGAGTRLSVL.

The chain has TRBV28 and TRBJ1-1; TRBD1 is a possible D gene (5 bases). Germline CDR1 reads MDHEN; CDR2 reads SYDVKM. This CDR3 contains 14 residues. The V and J ends lost 2 bases and 5 bases respectively, with 12 bases between them. CDR3 DNA sequence: TGTGCCAGCAGTTTAACCGGGGCGGAGACTGAAGCTTTCTTT. This translates into CASSLTGAETEAFF.